Listed here are 18 T cell receptor beta chains from one sample, sequenced in a study of cytomegalovirus exposure and HLA in healthy donors. The PCR ran on 60 Vbeta and 13 Jbeta primers. TCRdb keeps only in-frame clones here, not all; method: immunoSEQ multiplex PCR. This table has 150,000 to 200,000 clones, 79% appearing once. The sequencing sample was made of PBMCs. The receptors shown here come from a woman aged 50 to 60 in good health and CMV-seronegative.

Only a few counts were recorded for this clone. The V call is TRBV6-6, the J call TRBJ1-1; D is unresolved. Germline CDR1 is MNHNY and CDR2 is SVGAGI (reference sequence). Trimming pared 6 bases from V and 3 bases from J, leaving 8 bases between. The CDR3 loop spans 12 amino acids. CDR3 nucleotide sequence: TGTGCCAGCAGGGGCGCCTACACTGAAGCTTTCTTT. It is translated as CASRGAYTEAFF.

This CDR3 reads CASSLEGVHRETEAFF. In DNA, the CDR3 is TGCGCCAGCAGCTTGGAGGGCGTCCACAGGGAAACTGAAGCTTTCTTT. V gene TRBV5-1 combines with J gene TRBJ1-1, with a weak D call TRBD1 (6 bases). Deletions cut 0 bases from V and 5 bases from J, with 17 bases between. The V gene's germline CDR1 is SGHRS and CDR2 YFSETQ. CDR3 size: 16 residues.

The chain carries TRBV19 and TRBJ2-2; tentatively, D is TRBD1 (6 bases). The CDR3 extends over 14 amino acids. V dropped 5 bases and J dropped 4 bases, with 11 bases sitting between them. Germline V gene data show CDR1 as LNHDA and CDR2 as SQIVND (reference sequence). In DNA, the CDR3 is TGTGCCAGTAGTCGGCAGGGGACCACCGGGGAGCTGTTTTTT. It encodes CASSRQGTTGELFF.

This chain joins TRBV2 and TRBJ2-7, with D possibly matching TRBD1 (6 bases). The germline V gene encodes CDR1 SNHLY and CDR2 FYNNEI. V lost 4 bases and J lost 3, with 10 bases in between. This CDR3 has 13 residues. CDR3 protein: CASSARTVYEQYF. CDR3 nucleotide sequence: TGTGCCAGCAGTGCCCGGACAGTCTACGAGCAGTACTTC.

This chain uses TRBV11-2 with TRBJ2-7; TRBD2 matches 9 bases. Germline assignment: CDR1 SGHAT and CDR2 FQNNGV. CDR3 size: 14 residues. V gave up 5 bases and J gave up 4 bases; unmatched junction bases: 6. CDR3 residues: CASSRSGSWYEQYF. In nucleotides, the CDR3 is TGTGCCAGCAGCCGTAGCGGGAGTTGGTACGAGCAGTACTTC.

This clone was seen a few times. The rearrangement joins TRBV5-1 to TRBJ2-7; 8 bases are shared with TRBD1. Per the germline V gene, CDR1 is SGHRS and CDR2 is YFSETQ. There are 14 residues in the CDR3. The V segment lost 8 bases and the J segment 2 bases; nucleotides outside the gene matches: 9. As DNA, the CDR3 is TGCGCCAGTCGGGACAGGAGTCTTACCTACGAGCAGTACTTC. This gives the protein CASRDRSLTYEQYF.

The gene calls are TRBV28 and TRBJ1-5; TRBD1 agrees at 8 bases. The CDR3 is 16 amino acids. V trimming: 10 bases; J trimming: 6 bases; junction bases outside the gene matches: 17. Germline-derived CDR1 and CDR2 are MDHEN and SYDVKM. The CDR3 DNA reads as TGTGCCACCGGTTTAGGGGGGGGACAGGAAGGTCAGCCCCAGCATTTT. Translation: CATGLGGGQEGQPQHF.

J is TRBJ2-2 and V is TRBV19; D unclear. V lost 3 bases and J 1 base, leaving 12 bases between the germline ends. Germline CDR1 LNHDA, CDR2 SQIVND (reference sequence). CDR3 length: 16 residues. CDR3 residues: CASSIEPSLNTGELFF. In DNA form, the CDR3 reads TGTGCCAGTAGTATCGAACCGAGTCTGAACACCGGGGAGCTGTTTTTT. The full variable domain, completed using reference TRBV19 and TRBJ2-2, is DGGITQSPKYLFRKEGQNVTLSCEQNLNHDAMYWYRQDPGQGLRLIYYSQIVNDFQKGDIAEGYSVSREKKESFPLTVTSAQKNPTAFYLCASSIEPSLNTGELFFGEGSRLTVL.

This chain joins TRBV7-2 and TRBJ1-3; TRBD1 is a possible D gene (6 bases). Looked up from germline, CDR1 is SGHTA and CDR2 is FQGNSA. V was cut by 0 bases and J by 4 bases, with 10 bases left in between. The CDR3 covers 15 residues. This CDR3 reads CASSLAGGAGNTIYF. CDR3 DNA sequence: TGTGCCAGCAGCTTAGCTGGGGGGGCAGGAAACACCATATATTTT.

This clone has only one observation. The genes are TRBV4-3 and TRBJ2-7; perhaps TRBD2 as D (6 bases). This CDR3 is built from 17 residues. Germline V gene sequence: CDR1 LGHNA, CDR2 YSLEER. The V end lost 1 base, the J end lost 3 bases, and 19 bases lay between the germline ends. Here the CDR3 reads CASSQGAGGTGGYEQYF. The DNA of the CDR3 is TGCGCCAGCAGCCAAGGAGCTGGAGGGACCGGAGGCTACGAGCAGTACTTC.

This chain joins TRBV7-2 and TRBJ1-3, with D unresolved. Germline assignment: CDR1 SGHTA and CDR2 FQGNSA. The V end lost 5 bases, the J end lost 0 bases, and 17 bases lay between the germline ends. The length of the CDR3 is 17 residues. The chain's CDR3 is CASSRIGLFSSGNTIYF. CDR3 sequence (DNA): TGTGCCAGCAGCCGAATCGGACTCTTCAGCTCTGGAAACACCATATATTTT.

The chain combines TRBV7-9 with TRBJ1-2, with 9 bases aligning to TRBD1. The germline gives CDR1 SEHNR, CDR2 FQNEAQ (reference sequence). This CDR3 spans 14 amino acids. With V trimmed by 3 bases and J by 2 bases, 1 base remained unmatched. CDR3 DNA: TGTGCCAGCAGCTTGGGGACAGGGAACTATGGCTACACCTTC. This translates into CASSLGTGNYGYTF.

This CDR3 is CASSVGSGGSPYEQYF. CDR3 DNA: TGTGCCAGCAGCGTAGGTTCGGGAGGGTCCCCCTACGAGCAGTACTTC. The chain carries TRBV9 and TRBJ2-7; 8 bases line up with TRBD2. V was pared by 0 bases and J by 2 bases, with 7 bases of the junction left unmatched. Germline V lookup: CDR1 SGDLS, CDR2 YYNGEE. The CDR3 length is 16 residues. The complete variable domain, with remaining parts taken from reference TRBV9 and TRBJ2-7, reads DSGVTQTPKHLITATGQRVTLRCSPRSGDLSVYWYQQSLDQGLQFLIQYYNGEERAKGNILERFSAQQFPDLHSELNLSSLELGDSALYFCASSVGSGGSPYEQYFGPGTRLTVT.

This chain links TRBV29-1 with TRBJ2-7; D perhaps matches TRBD2 (6 bases). V was clipped by 1 base and J by 2 bases, with 9 bases between them. Germline values: CDR1 SQVTM, CDR2 ANQGSEA. The CDR3 loop spans 13 amino acids. In nucleotides, the CDR3 is TGCAGCGTTGAAGGCCCGGGGGCCTACGAGCAGTACTTC. Its protein product is CSVEGPGAYEQYF.

This chain connects TRBV7-3 to TRBJ2-1, with 9 positions matching TRBD2. This CDR3 comprises 13 residues. Germline V CDR1 and CDR2: SGHTA, FQGTGA. V dropped 5 bases and J dropped 8; count of bases not matched to a gene: 4. The CDR3 DNA is TGTGCCAGCAGCCGACTAGCGGTCGATGAGCAGTTCTTC. Its protein is CASSRLAVDEQFF.

The J gene is TRBJ2-5, the V gene TRBV9; D is perhaps TRBD1 (7 bases). This CDR3 has 15 amino acids. Germline CDR1 is SGDLS and CDR2 is YYNGEE. V lost 3 bases, J lost 5 bases, and 17 bases lay in between. In DNA form, the CDR3 reads TGTGCCAGCAGCGACATGCAGGGGGGACGGGAGACCCAGTACTTC. It encodes CASSDMQGGRETQYF.

This clone was seen a handful of times. V usage is TRBV6-5 and J usage is TRBJ2-7; tentative D call: TRBD1 (5 bases). Germline V gives CDR1 MNHEY, CDR2 SVGAGI. The germline V and J ends were trimmed by 0 bases and 6 bases, with 12 bases remaining between them. The CDR3 has 14 residues. The CDR3 here is CASSYSYGQGEQYF. The CDR3 DNA reads as TGTGCCAGCAGTTACTCGTATGGGCAGGGCGAGCAGTACTTC.

The CDR3 loop reads CASGSSGGASGYTF. The CDR3 region has the DNA TGTGCTAGTGGTTCCTCAGGGGGCGCATCTGGCTACACCTTC. The chain joins TRBV12-5 to TRBJ1-2, with 8 positions matching TRBD1. The CDR3 sequence is 14 residues long. The V segment lost 4 bases and the J segment 7 bases; nucleotides outside the gene matches: 8. Germline V gene data show CDR1 as LGHNT and CDR2 as FRNRAP.